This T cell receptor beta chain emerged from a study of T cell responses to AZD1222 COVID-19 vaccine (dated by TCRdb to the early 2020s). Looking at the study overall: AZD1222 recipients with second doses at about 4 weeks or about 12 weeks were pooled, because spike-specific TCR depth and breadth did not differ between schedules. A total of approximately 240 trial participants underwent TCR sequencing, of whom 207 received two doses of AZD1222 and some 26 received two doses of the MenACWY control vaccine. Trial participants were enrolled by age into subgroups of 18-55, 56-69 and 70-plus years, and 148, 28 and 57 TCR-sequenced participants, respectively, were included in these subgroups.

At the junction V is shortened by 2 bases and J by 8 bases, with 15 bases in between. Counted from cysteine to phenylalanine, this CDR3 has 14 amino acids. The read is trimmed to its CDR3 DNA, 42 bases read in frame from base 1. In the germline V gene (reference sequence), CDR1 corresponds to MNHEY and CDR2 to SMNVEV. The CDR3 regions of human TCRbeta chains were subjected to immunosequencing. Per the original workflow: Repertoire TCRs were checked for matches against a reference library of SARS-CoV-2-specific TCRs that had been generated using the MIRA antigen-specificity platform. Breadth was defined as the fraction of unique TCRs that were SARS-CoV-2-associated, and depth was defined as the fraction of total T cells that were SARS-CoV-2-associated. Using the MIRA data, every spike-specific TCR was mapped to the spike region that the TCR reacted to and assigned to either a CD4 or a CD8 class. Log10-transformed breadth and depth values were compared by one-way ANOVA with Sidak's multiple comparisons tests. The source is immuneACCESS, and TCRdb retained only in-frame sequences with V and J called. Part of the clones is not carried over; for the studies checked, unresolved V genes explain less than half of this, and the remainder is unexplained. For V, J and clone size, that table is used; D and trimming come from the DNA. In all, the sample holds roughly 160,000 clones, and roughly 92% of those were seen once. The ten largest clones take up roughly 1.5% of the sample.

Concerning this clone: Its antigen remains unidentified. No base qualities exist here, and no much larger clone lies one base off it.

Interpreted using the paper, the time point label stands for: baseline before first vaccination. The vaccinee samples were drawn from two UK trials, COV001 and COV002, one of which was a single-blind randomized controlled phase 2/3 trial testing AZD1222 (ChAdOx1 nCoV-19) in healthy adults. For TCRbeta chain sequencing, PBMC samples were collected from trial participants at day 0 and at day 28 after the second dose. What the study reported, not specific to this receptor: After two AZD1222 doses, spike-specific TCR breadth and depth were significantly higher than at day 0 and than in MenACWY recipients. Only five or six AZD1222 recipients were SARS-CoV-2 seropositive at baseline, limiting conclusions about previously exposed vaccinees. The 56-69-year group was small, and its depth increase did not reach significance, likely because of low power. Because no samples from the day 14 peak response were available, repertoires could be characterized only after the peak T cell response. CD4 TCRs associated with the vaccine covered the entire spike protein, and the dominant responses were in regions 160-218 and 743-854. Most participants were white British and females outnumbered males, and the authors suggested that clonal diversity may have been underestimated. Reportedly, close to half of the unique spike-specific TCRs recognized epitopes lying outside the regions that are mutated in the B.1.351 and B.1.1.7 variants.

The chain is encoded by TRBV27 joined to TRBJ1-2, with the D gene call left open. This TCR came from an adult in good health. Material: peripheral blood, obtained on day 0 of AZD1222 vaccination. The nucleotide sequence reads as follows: TGTGCCAGCAGTTTAACTTGGACCGCTACAGGCTACACCTTC. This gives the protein CASSLTWTATGYTF.